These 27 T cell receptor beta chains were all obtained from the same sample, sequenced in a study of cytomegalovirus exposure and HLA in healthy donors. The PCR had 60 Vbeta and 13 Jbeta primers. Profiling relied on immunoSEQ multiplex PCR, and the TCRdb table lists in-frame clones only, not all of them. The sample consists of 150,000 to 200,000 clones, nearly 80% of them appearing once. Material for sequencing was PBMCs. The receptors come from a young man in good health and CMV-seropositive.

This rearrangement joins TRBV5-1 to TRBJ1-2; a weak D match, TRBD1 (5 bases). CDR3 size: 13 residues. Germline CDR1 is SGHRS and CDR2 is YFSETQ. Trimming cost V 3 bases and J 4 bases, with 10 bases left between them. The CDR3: CASSSSGAYGYTF. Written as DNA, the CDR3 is TGCGCCAGCAGCTCCTCTGGGGCCTATGGCTACACCTTC.

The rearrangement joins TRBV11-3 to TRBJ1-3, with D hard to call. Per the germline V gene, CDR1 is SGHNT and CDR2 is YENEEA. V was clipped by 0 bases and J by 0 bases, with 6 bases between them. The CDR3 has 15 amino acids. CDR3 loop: CASSLESGSGNTIYF. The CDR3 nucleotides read TGTGCCAGCAGCTTAGAATCCGGCTCTGGAAACACCATATATTTT.

The CDR3 nucleotides are TGTGCCAGCAGCTTAATGGTACAGGGGCGCCGGGAGCTGTTTTTT. Protein product: CASSLMVQGRRELFF. The V and J genes are TRBV7-2 and TRBJ2-2; 7 nucleotides match TRBD1. Per the germline V gene, CDR1 is SGHTA and CDR2 is FQGNSA. Unmatched junction bases numbered 9, after V lost 2 bases and J lost 9 bases. The CDR3 totals 15 residues.

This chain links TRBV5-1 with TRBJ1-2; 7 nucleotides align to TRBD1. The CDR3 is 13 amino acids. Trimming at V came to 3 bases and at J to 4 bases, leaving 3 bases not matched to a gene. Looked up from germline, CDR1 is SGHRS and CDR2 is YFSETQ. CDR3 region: CASSSGQIYGYTF. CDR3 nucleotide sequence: TGCGCCAGCAGCTCGGGACAGATCTATGGCTACACCTTC.

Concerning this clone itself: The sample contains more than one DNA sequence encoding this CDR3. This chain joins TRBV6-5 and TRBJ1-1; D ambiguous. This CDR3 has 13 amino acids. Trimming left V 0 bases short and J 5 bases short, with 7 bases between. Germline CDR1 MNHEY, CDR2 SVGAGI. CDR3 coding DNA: TGTGCCAGCAGTTACTCGACGGGGACTGAAGCTTTCTTT. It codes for CASSYSTGTEAFF.

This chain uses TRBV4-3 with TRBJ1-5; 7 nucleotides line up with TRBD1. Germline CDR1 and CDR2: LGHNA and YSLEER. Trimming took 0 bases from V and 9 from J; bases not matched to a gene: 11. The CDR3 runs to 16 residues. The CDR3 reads CASSQEAGGHWGPQHF. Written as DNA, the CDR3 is TGCGCCAGCAGCCAAGAGGCAGGGGGGCATTGGGGGCCCCAGCATTTT.

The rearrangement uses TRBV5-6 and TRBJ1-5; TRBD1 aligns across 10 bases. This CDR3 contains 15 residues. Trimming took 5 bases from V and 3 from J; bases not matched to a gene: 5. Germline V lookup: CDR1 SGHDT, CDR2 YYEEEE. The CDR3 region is CASSPGTGDNQPQHF. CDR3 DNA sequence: TGTGCCAGCAGTCCGGGGACAGGGGACAATCAGCCCCAGCATTTT.

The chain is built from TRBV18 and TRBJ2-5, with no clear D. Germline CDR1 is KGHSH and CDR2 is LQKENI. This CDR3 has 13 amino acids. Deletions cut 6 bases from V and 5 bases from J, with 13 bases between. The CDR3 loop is CASSPQGAETQYF. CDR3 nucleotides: TGTGCCAGCTCCCCCCAAGGAGCGGAGACCCAGTACTTC. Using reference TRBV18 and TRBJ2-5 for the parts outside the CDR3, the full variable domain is NAGVMQNPRHLVRRRGQEARLRCSPMKGHSHVYWYRQLPEEGLKFMVYLQKENIIDESGMPKERFSAEFPKEGPSILRIQQVVRGDSAAYFCASSPQGAETQYFGPGTRLLVL.

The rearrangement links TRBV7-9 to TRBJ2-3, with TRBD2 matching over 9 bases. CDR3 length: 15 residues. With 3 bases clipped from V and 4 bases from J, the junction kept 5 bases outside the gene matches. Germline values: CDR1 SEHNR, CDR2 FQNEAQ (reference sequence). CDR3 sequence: CASSFSGGFADTQYF. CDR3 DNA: TGTGCCAGCAGCTTTAGCGGGGGTTTCGCAGATACGCAGTATTTT.

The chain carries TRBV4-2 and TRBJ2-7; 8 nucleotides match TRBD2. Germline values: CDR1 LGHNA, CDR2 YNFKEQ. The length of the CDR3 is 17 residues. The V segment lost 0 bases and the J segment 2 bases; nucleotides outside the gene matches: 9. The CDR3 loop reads CASSQDEAAGGAYEQYF. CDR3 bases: TGTGCCAGCAGCCAAGATGAGGCGGCGGGGGGAGCCTACGAGCAGTACTTC.

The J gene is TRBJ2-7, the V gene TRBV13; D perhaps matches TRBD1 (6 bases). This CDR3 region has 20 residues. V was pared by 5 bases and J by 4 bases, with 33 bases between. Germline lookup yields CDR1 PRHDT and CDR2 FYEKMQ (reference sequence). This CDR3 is CASSRIEGRHQGSQRYEQYF. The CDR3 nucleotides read TGTGCCAGCAGCCGGATCGAGGGGAGACACCAGGGGTCCCAACGTTACGAGCAGTACTTC.

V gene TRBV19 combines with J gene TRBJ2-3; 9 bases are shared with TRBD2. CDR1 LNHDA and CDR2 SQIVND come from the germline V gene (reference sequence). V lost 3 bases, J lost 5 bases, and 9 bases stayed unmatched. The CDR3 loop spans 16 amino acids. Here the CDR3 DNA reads TGTGCCAGTAGTATTCTTCCTAGCGGGGTAGGAGATACGCAGTATTTT. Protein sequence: CASSILPSGVGDTQYF.

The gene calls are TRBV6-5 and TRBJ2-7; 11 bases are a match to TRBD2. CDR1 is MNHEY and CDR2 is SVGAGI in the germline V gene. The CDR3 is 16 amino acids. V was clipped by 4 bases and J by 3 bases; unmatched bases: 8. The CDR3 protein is CASSWTGLADIYEQYF. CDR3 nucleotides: TGTGCCAGCAGTTGGACGGGACTAGCGGATATCTACGAGCAGTACTTC.

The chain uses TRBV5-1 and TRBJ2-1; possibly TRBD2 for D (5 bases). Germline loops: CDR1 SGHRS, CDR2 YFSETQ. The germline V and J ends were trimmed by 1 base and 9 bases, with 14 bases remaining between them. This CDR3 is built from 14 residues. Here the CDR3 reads CASSLTERFAEQFF. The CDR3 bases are TGCGCCAGCAGCTTGACTGAGCGGTTTGCTGAGCAGTTCTTC. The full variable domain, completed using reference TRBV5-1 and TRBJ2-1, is KAGVTQTPRYLIKTRGQQVTLSCSPISGHRSVSWYQQTPGQGLQFLFEYFSETQRNKGNFPGRFSGRQFSNSRSEMNVSTLELGDSALYLCASSLTERFAEQFFGPGTRLTVL.

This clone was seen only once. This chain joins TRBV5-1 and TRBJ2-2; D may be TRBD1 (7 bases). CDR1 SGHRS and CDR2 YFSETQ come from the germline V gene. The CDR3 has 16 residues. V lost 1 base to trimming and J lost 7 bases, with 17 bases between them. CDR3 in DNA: TGCGCCAGCAGCTTGTTCCGACAGGGAGGCCACGGGGAGCTGTTTTTT. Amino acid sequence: CASSLFRQGGHGELFF.

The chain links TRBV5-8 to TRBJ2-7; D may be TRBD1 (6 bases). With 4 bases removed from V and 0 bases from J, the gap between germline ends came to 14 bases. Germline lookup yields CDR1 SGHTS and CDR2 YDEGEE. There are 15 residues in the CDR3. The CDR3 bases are TGTGCCAGCAGCCTTTCGGGACACCTCTCCTACGAGCAGTACTTC. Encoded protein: CASSLSGHLSYEQYF.

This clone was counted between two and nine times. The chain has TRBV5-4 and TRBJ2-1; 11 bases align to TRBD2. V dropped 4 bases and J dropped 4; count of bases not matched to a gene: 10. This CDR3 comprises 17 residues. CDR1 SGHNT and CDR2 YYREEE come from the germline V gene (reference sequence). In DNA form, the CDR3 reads TGTGCCAGCAGCCCCGGGGTAGCGGGGGGGTTTTACAATGAGCAGTTCTTC. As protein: CASSPGVAGGFYNEQFF. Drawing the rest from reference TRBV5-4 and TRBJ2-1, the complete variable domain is ETGVTQSPTHLIKTRGQQVTLRCSSQSGHNTVSWYQQALGQGPQFIFQYYREEENGRGNFPPRFSGLQFPNYSSELNVNALELDDSALYLCASSPGVAGGFYNEQFFGPGTRLTVL.

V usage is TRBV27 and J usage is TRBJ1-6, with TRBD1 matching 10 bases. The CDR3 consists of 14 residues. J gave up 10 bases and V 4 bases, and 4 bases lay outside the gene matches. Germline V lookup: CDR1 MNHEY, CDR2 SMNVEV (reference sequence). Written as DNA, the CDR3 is TGTGCCAGCAGTTCCGGGACAGGGGACTCACCCCTCCACTTT. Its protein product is CASSSGTGDSPLHF.

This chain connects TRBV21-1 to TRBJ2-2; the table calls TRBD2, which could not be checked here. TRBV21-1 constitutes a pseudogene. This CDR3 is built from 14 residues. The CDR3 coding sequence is TGTGCCAGCAGCAAAAAATCCCTAAGCGGGGAGCTGTTTTTT. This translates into CASSKKSLSGELFF.

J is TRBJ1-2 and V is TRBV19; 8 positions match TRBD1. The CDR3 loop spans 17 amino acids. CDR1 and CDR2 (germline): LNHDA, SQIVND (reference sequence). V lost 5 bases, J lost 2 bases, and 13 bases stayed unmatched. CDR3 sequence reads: CASSVRPGQVFNYGYTF. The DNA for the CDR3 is TGTGCCAGTAGTGTAAGACCGGGACAGGTTTTCAACTATGGCTACACCTTC.

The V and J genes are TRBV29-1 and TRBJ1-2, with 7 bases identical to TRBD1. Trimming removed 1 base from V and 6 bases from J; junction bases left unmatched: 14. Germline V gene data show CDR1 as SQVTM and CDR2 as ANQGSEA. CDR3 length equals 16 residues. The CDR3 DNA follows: TGCAGCGTTGAAGGTACCGCGATAGGAACAGGGGATGGCTACACCTTC. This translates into CSVEGTAIGTGDGYTF.

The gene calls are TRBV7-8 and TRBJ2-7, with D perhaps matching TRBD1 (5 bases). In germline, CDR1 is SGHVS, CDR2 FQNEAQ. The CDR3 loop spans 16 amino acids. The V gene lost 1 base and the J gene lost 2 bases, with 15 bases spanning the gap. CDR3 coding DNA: TGTGCCAGCAGCTTAGTTCAGGGTGGGGTCCCCTACGAGCAGTACTTC. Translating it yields CASSLVQGGVPYEQYF.

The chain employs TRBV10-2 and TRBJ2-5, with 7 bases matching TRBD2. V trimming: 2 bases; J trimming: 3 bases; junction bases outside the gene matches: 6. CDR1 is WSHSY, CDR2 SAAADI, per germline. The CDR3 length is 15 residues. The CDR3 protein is CASSEAGGTKETQYF. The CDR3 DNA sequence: TGCGCCAGCAGTGAGGCGGGCGGGACTAAAGAGACCCAGTACTTC.

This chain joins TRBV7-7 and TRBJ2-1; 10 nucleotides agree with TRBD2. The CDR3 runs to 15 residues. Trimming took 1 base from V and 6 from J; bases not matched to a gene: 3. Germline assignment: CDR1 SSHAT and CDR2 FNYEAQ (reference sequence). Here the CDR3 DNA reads TGTGCCAGCAGCTTAGGGGCTAGCGGGAGCAATGAGCAGTTCTTC. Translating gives CASSLGASGSNEQFF. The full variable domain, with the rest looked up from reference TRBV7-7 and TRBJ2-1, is GAGVSQSPRYKVTKRGQDVTLRCDPISSHATLYWYQQALGQGPEFLTYFNYEAQPDKSGLPSDRFSAERPEGSISTLTIQRTEQRDSAMYRCASSLGASGSNEQFFGPGTRLTVL.

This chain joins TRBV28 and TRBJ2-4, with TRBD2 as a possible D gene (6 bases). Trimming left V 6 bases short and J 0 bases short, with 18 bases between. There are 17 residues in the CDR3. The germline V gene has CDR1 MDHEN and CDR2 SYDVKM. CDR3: CASRSLWGDPAKNIQYF. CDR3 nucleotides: TGTGCCAGCAGGAGCCTTTGGGGGGATCCAGCCAAAAACATTCAGTACTTC. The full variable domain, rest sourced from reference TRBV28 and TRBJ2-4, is DVKVTQSSRYLVKRTGEKVFLECVQDMDHENMFWYRQDPGLGLRLIYFSYDVKMKEKGDIPEGYSVSREKKERFSLILESASTNQTSMYLCASRSLWGDPAKNIQYFGAGTRLSVL.

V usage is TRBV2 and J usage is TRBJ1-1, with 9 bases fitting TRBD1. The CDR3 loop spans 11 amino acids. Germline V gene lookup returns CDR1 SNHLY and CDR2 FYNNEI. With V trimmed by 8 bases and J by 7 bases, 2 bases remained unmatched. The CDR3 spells CASLDRGEAFF. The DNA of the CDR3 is TGTGCCAGCTTGGACAGGGGTGAAGCTTTCTTT. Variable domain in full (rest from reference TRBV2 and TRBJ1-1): EPEVTQTPSHQVTQMGQEVILRCVPISNHLYFYWYRQILGQKVEFLVSFYNNEISEKSEIFDDQFSVERPDGSNFTLKIRSTKLEDSAMYFCASLDRGEAFFGQGTRLTVV.

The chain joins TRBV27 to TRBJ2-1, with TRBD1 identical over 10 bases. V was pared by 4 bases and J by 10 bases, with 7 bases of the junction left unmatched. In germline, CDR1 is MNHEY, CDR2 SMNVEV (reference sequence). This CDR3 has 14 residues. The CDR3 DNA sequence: TGTGCCAGCAGTTACTGGGACAGGGGAAGCGAGCAGTTCTTC. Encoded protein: CASSYWDRGSEQFF.